This T cell receptor (beta chain) was obtained from a study of blood T cell repertoires in COVID-19 (dated by TCRdb to between 2020 and 2021). Background on the whole study: Samples from collaborators originated in the United States, Italy and Spain and spanned both the acute and convalescent phases of COVID-19. The material from the prospective study consisted of cDNA or gDNA derived from T cells, B-cell-depleted T cells, or PBMCs. The dataset comprised deeply sampled blood TCRbeta repertoires from subjects exposed to, actively infected with, or recovered from COVID-19. The repertoires were made available in a free public database intended to serve as a resource for research on the immune response to SARS-CoV-2. Samples came from the ongoing ImmuneRACE study (first 160 participants) plus 1,254 subjects from 6 global collaborators. Nearly every sample came with metadata listing a de-identified subject ID, COVID-19 status, age in years and sex. Where available, HLA class I and class II types were taken from metadata supplied by the sample provider and were not determined by assay-based typing. Study-wide conclusions, independent of this receptor: How much clinical and demographic metadata was included differed by source and by participant, and the metadata was provided uncurated.

The collaborating institutions used their own protocols to collect whole blood in K2EDTA tubes. For TCRbeta analysis, collaborators shipped samples as frozen whole blood, isolated PBMCs, or DNA extracted from either of those sample types. TCRbeta CDR3 regions were amplified from genomic DNA using the immunoSEQ Assay, a bias-controlled multiplex PCR. Processing in the source paper ran as follows. The number of nucleated cells in each sample was estimated from the amplification of reference gene primers within the assay. To quantify the absolute abundance of each unique TCRbeta CDR3 rearrangement, sequence reads were collapsed and filtered. For each sample, productive Simpson clonality was calculated by taking the square root of Simpson's diversity index across productive rearrangements. Here the immuneACCESS table is served through TCRdb, limited to in-frame sequences with V and J called. Missing clones are a known gap in these copies; in checked studies unresolved V genes cover under half, and the rest lacks a known reason. V, J and clone size reflect that table, while D and trimming were determined from the DNA. The sample table lists about 67,000 clones, around 89% of them with a count of one. The biggest ten clones account for roughly 1.2% of the sample.

On this clone itself: Its specific antigen is unknown. Base qualities are missing; no much larger clone stands one base away.

CDR1 and CDR2 are read off the germline V gene as SGHAT and FQNNGV. The CDR3 runs 13 amino acids, cysteine and phenylalanine included. Only the CDR3 DNA stays, 39 bases, in frame from base 1. V sheds 10 bases and J sheds 1 base, leaving 13 bases between their ends. Sample: peripheral blood. In this chain, TRBV11-2 is recombined with TRBJ2-5, with an unclear D gene assignment. The sequence was obtained from a woman aged 55-69 years with acute or convalescent COVID-19. The encoded CDR3 is CAIQVPPQETQYF. The DNA reads TGTGCCATCCAGGTGCCCCCCCAAGAGACCCAGTACTTC.